The 5 T cell receptor beta chains reported below all come from one sample, sequenced in a study of cytomegalovirus exposure and HLA in healthy donors. PCR was performed using 60 Vbeta and 13 Jbeta primers. Clones were read by immunoSEQ multiplex PCR, and TCRdb kept only the in-frame ones, dropping some. The repertoire has 50,000 or so clones, roughly 80% of them found once; the top ten carry 2.7%. Sequenced material: PBMCs. The source of these receptors is a woman in her thirties or forties in good health and CMV-seropositive.

The rearrangement joins TRBV5-6 to TRBJ1-1, with D possibly being TRBD1 (5 bases). The CDR3 is made up of 13 amino acids. V lost 1 base and J 4 bases, leaving 8 bases between the germline ends. CDR1 is SGHDT and CDR2 is YYEEEE in the germline V gene. The CDR3 DNA reads as TGTGCCAGCAGCTTGCGGGGGGGCACTGAAGCTTTCTTT. The encoded protein is CASSLRGGTEAFF.

The rearrangement links TRBV23-1 to TRBJ2-2; 8 bases line up with TRBD1. TRBV23-1 is filed as an ORF, its function uncertain. Trimming took 8 bases from V and 2 from J; bases not matched to a gene: 4. The CDR3 loop spans 14 amino acids. The CDR3 DNA follows: TGCGCCAGCCGGACAGGGATTAACACCGGGGAGCTGTTTTTT. Translation: CASRTGINTGELFF.

This sequence joins TRBV5-6 and TRBJ2-3, with D uncertain. With 1 base removed from V and 6 bases from J, the gap between germline ends came to 6 bases. In germline, CDR1 is SGHDT, CDR2 YYEEEE. CDR3 length equals 12 residues. CDR3 sequence: CASSLSRDTQYF. The DNA for the CDR3 is TGTGCCAGCAGCTTGAGTCGGGATACGCAGTATTTT.

The V and J genes are TRBV7-9 and TRBJ1-5, with 7 bases that match TRBD1. Losses at the gene ends were 4 bases for V and 5 bases for J; bases not matched to a gene: 11. There are 16 residues in the CDR3. Germline V CDR1 and CDR2: SEHNR, FQNEAQ (reference sequence). This CDR3 is CASSSSSGQFDQPQHF. Here the CDR3 DNA reads TGTGCCAGCAGCTCATCCTCGGGACAGTTCGATCAGCCCCAGCATTTT.

The chain couples TRBV30 to TRBJ1-3; TRBD1 aligns across 8 bases. From germline, CDR1 is GTSNPN and CDR2 SVGIG (reference sequence). The CDR3 consists of 15 residues. V was clipped by 3 bases and J by 1 base; unmatched bases: 5. This CDR3 is CAWRAQGVSGNTIYF. The DNA of the CDR3 is TGTGCCTGGAGGGCACAGGGGGTTTCTGGAAACACCATATATTTT. Full variable domain (remainder filled in from reference TRBV30 and TRBJ1-3): SQTIHQWPATLVQPVGSPLSLECTVEGTSNPNLYWYRQAAGRGLQLLFYSVGIGQISSEVPQNLSASRPQDRQFILSSKKLLLSDSGFYLCAWRAQGVSGNTIYFGEGSWLTVV.